Listed here are 20 T cell receptor beta chains from one sample, sequenced in a study of spatial heterogeneity in lung cancer (dated by TCRdb to the late 2010s). Library preparation was by 5' RACE. Sequencer: NextSeq 500. TCRdb cleaned the public reads at Q25 with fastp, built clones with MiXCR and kept in-frame beta chains. For every CDR3 protein sequence, its rows merge into one entry that carries the most common genes and DNA. The table for this sample lists about 92,000 distinct CDR3 sequences; over 9.5% of them were counted only once. 35% to 45% of the sample goes to the ten largest clones. The time point tag for this specimen amounts to: sample taken at primary tumor resection. TCR sequencing used whole RNA extracted from tumor and nontumor lung tissue, or from cryopreserved PBMC samples, without cell sorting. This specimen was PBMCs, taken at surgery. These receptors were taken from a male donor with early-stage non-small cell lung cancer.

V is TRBV9 and J is TRBJ2-7; 9 bases fit TRBD1. The CDR3 is made up of 16 amino acids. Per the germline V gene, CDR1 is SGDLS and CDR2 is YYNGEE. Trimming cost V 4 bases and J 0 bases; bases outside gene matches: 8. CDR3 amino acids: CASSPGTGPSSYEQYF. The CDR3, as DNA: TGTGCCAGCAGCCCCGGGACAGGGCCGAGCTCCTACGAGCAGTACTTC.

This clonotype was observed at least ten times. V gene TRBV2 combines with J gene TRBJ1-1; tentatively, D is TRBD1 (5 bases). This CDR3 has 14 amino acids. Germline CDR1 and CDR2: SNHLY and FYNNEI. V was shortened by 8 bases and J by 3 bases, with 16 bases between the two germline ends. The CDR3 region has the DNA TGTGCCAGCGATGAGGGGCAGGTATACACTGAAGCTTTCTTT. This encodes CASDEGQVYTEAFF.

The chain carries TRBV7-3 and TRBJ2-7; TRBD2 matches at 9 bases. The V gene end was trimmed by 5 bases and the J gene end by 2 bases; junction bases not matched to a gene: 7. This CDR3 is 15 amino acids long. Germline V gives CDR1 SGHTA, CDR2 FQGTGA. In DNA form, the CDR3 reads TGTGCCAGCAGCCAGACTAGCGGATCAACCTACGAGCAGTACTTC. Translation gives CASSQTSGSTYEQYF.

The chain has TRBV7-9 and TRBJ2-6; D gene unclear. Germline V gene data show CDR1 as SEHNR and CDR2 as FQNEAQ (reference sequence). The CDR3 is 10 amino acids. V lost 11 bases to trimming and J lost 8 bases, with 7 bases between them. This CDR3 is CAVRTNVLTF. Here the CDR3 DNA reads TGTGCCGTCAGGACCAACGTCCTGACTTTC.

This chain uses TRBV10-2 with TRBJ2-3; maybe TRBD2 (7 bases). There are 14 residues in the CDR3. Trimming removed 8 bases from V and 0 bases from J, with 12 bases in between. Germline CDR1 and CDR2: WSHSY and SAAADI. As DNA, the CDR3 is TGCGCCAGCCGAGGGGGGGGGAGCACAGATACGCAGTATTTT. Translation: CASRGGGSTDTQYF.

This clonotype came up many times. V usage is TRBV20-1 and J usage is TRBJ2-1; D is possibly TRBD1 (6 bases). Trimming removed 6 bases from V and 0 bases from J, with 18 bases in between. Per germline, CDR1 DFQATT and CDR2 SNEGSKA (reference sequence). The CDR3 covers 16 residues. For the CDR3, the DNA is TGCAGTGCCCCACTTTGGGGGCCCAGCTCCTACAATGAGCAGTTCTTC. Its protein is CSAPLWGPSSYNEQFF.

This chain connects TRBV20-1 to TRBJ2-4; TRBD2 is a possible D gene (5 bases). The germline CDR1 and CDR2 sequences are DFQATT and SNEGSKA (reference sequence). The CDR3 is 14 residues long. V was clipped by 0 bases and J by 8 bases, with 14 bases between them. CDR3 bases: TGCAGTGCTAGAGATCAAGCGGTCGGCTACATTCAGTACTTC. Residues: CSARDQAVGYIQYF.

The V and J genes are TRBV10-3 and TRBJ2-1, with D perhaps matching TRBD1 or TRBD2 (5 bases each). In germline, CDR1 is ENHRY, CDR2 SYGVKD. V was pared by 6 bases and J by 7 bases, with 22 bases between. This CDR3 spans 16 amino acids. CDR3 sequence reads: CAISSPGPTGPNEQFF. Written as DNA, the CDR3 is TGTGCCATCAGCTCCCCGGGGCCAACTGGCCCTAATGAGCAGTTCTTC.

The table lists this clonotype with many counts. This chain uses TRBV7-2 with TRBJ2-1; TRBD2 might be the D (6 bases). The CDR3 contains 13 residues. Trimming stripped 3 bases from V and 7 bases from J, with 10 bases between. The V gene's germline CDR1 is SGHTA and CDR2 FQGNSA. DNA for the CDR3: TGTGCCAGCAGCTTTACGGGACTTAATGAGCAGTTCTTC. This encodes CASSFTGLNEQFF.

The genes are TRBV20-1 and TRBJ2-1, with 10 bases lining up with TRBD2. Germline V gene data show CDR1 as DFQATT and CDR2 as SNEGSKA (reference sequence). The V gene end was trimmed by 3 bases and the J gene end by 8 bases; junction bases not matched to a gene: 7. This CDR3 spans 14 amino acids. In nucleotides, the CDR3 is TGCAGTGCTAGTTCTAGCGGGAGAGTAGATGAGCAGTTCTTC. Translation gives CSASSSGRVDEQFF.

The table lists this clonotype with a few counts. This chain links TRBV7-2 with TRBJ2-3; TRBD2 matches 9 bases. CDR3 length: 15 amino acids. J lost 6 bases, V lost 6 bases, and 10 bases had no gene match. Germline V gives CDR1 SGHTA, CDR2 FQGNSA. The CDR3 DNA is TGTGCCAGCAGGCCTAGCGGGAACCTGGGGGATACGCAGTATTTT. This gives the protein CASRPSGNLGDTQYF.

This chain links TRBV5-1 with TRBJ1-1; 9 nucleotides match TRBD1. CDR3 length: 14 amino acids. V dropped 2 bases and J dropped 1; count of bases not matched to a gene: 0. The germline gives CDR1 SGHRS, CDR2 YFSETQ. The CDR3 nucleotides are TGCGCCAGCAGCTTACAGGGGGCGAACACTGAAGCTTTCTTT. It is translated as CASSLQGANTEAFF.

This rearrangement joins TRBV27 to TRBJ1-6, with no clear D. The CDR3 spans 16 residues. V lost 3 bases and J 5 bases, leaving 14 bases between the germline ends. Germline V gives CDR1 MNHEY, CDR2 SMNVEV (reference sequence). The CDR3 DNA follows: TGTGCCAGCAGTTTGTCGTCGGGTGGTGATAATTCACCCCTCCACTTT. Amino acid sequence: CASSLSSGGDNSPLHF.

CDR3 DNA sequence: TGTGCCAGCAGCTTAGGACAGGAAGATTGGTACGAGCAGTACTTC. Translation gives CASSLGQEDWYEQYF. The chain combines TRBV11-2 with TRBJ2-7; possibly TRBD1 for D (6 bases). V lost 1 base to trimming and J lost 4 bases, with 14 bases between them. The germline CDR1 and CDR2 sequences are SGHAT and FQNNGV. The CDR3 spans 15 residues.

This rearrangement joins TRBV20-1 to TRBJ2-1; 11 positions match TRBD2. Germline V gene sequence: CDR1 DFQATT, CDR2 SNEGSKA (reference sequence). Trimming took 6 bases from V and 2 from J; bases not matched to a gene: 12. CDR3 length: 17 residues. In DNA, the CDR3 is TGCAGTGCCCAAGGGGCTAGCGGGGGGCCCCCCTACAATGAGCAGTTCTTC. Its protein is CSAQGASGGPPYNEQFF.

The chain joins TRBV29-1 to TRBJ2-5; 10 nucleotides line up with TRBD2. The germline V gene has CDR1 SQVTM and CDR2 ANQGSEA. This CDR3 is 16 amino acids long. Trimming removed 2 bases from V and 5 bases from J; junction bases left unmatched: 11. This CDR3 is CSVERRAGGPRETQYF. The CDR3 DNA follows: TGCAGCGTTGAACGAAGAGCGGGAGGGCCGAGGGAGACCCAGTACTTC.

This clonotype was detected only a few times. The CDR3 DNA follows: TGTGCCAGCTCCTTCGCGGGGGCTAACTACGAGCAGTACTTC. Its translation: CASSFAGANYEQYF. The gene calls are TRBV28 and TRBJ2-7; maybe TRBD2 (7 bases). The CDR3 has 14 residues. CDR1 is MDHEN and CDR2 is SYDVKM in the germline V gene. Trimming pared 8 bases from V and 3 bases from J, leaving 17 bases between. Full variable domain (outside the CDR3, taken from reference TRBV28 and TRBJ2-7): DVKVTQSSRYLVKRTGEKVFLECVQDMDHENMFWYRQDPGLGLRLIYFSYDVKMKEKGDIPEGYSVSREKKERFSLILESASTNQTSMYLCASSFAGANYEQYFGPGTRLTVT.

The chain employs TRBV7-3 and TRBJ1-6, with 7 bases that match TRBD1. This CDR3 spans 13 amino acids. Germline trimming cut 8 bases from V and 10 bases from J; bases unmatched to any gene: 8. Germline CDR1 reads SGHTA; CDR2 reads FQGTGA. The CDR3 region has the DNA TGTGCCAGCCAAGAGACAGGGAACTCACCCCTCCACTTT. Its translation: CASQETGNSPLHF.

The V gene is TRBV10-2, the J gene TRBJ1-2; tentative D call: TRBD1 (6 bases). The CDR3 runs 13 residues. CDR1 and CDR2 (germline): WSHSY, SAAADI. V was cut by 8 bases and J by 4 bases, with 14 bases left in between. Here the CDR3 DNA reads TGCGCCAGCGGAGACAGGCTAGGCTATGGCTACACCTTC. It translates to CASGDRLGYGYTF.

This clonotype showed up just a few times. DNA for the CDR3: TGCGCCAGCAGCTTGGAGGACAGTAGCACAGATACGCAGTATTTT. Translated, it gives CASSLEDSSTDTQYF. This chain joins TRBV5-1 and TRBJ2-3; D is perhaps TRBD1 (6 bases). The length of the CDR3 is 15 residues. CDR1 SGHRS and CDR2 YFSETQ come from the germline V gene. V lost 0 bases and J 0 bases, leaving 8 bases between the germline ends.